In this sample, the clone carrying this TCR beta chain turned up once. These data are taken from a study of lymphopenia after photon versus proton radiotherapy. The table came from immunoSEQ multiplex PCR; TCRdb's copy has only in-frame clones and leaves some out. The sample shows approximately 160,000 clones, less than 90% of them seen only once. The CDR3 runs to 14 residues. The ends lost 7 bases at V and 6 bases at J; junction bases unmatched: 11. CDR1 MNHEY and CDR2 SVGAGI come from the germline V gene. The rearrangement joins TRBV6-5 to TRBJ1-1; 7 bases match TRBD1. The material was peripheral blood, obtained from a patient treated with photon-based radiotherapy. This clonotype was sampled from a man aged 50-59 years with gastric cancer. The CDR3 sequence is CASTPPGGGSEAFF. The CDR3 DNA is TGTGCCAGCACACCCCCAGGGGGGGGCTCTGAAGCTTTCTTT.